Sequencing of this T cell receptor beta chain was carried out in a study of spatial heterogeneity in lung cancer. Turning to the study itself: Detected sequences consistently included more beta-chain ones than alpha-chain ones.

For this clonotype: What it recognizes is unknown.

Germline CDR1 reads LGHNA; CDR2 reads YNFKEQ. The CDR3 spans 15 residues. The V segment lost 0 bases and the J segment 4 bases; nucleotides outside the gene matches: 5. TCRdb ran MiXCR on the 5' RACE reads and lists one entry per CDR3 protein. The data show tens of thousands of distinct CDR3 sequences, with 9.5% to 15% seen just once and under 50% held by the top ten. Study-wide results and caveats: Follow-up blood showed ubiquitous expanded tumor TCRs less than blood at resection did.

The time point denotes: sample taken at primary tumor resection. The donors, about 78 patients with untreated early-stage non-small cell lung cancer, provided the samples. TCRs were sequenced from unsorted whole RNA of tumor, nontumor lung or PBMC. The starting material was PBMCs, obtained at surgery. This receptor was taken from a male donor with early-stage non-small cell lung cancer. The chain combines TRBV4-2 with TRBJ2-7; 8 bases fit TRBD2. The CDR3 region is CASSQELAAPYEQYF. The CDR3 DNA sequence: TGTGCCAGCAGCCAAGAACTAGCGGCTCCGTACGAGCAGTACTTC.